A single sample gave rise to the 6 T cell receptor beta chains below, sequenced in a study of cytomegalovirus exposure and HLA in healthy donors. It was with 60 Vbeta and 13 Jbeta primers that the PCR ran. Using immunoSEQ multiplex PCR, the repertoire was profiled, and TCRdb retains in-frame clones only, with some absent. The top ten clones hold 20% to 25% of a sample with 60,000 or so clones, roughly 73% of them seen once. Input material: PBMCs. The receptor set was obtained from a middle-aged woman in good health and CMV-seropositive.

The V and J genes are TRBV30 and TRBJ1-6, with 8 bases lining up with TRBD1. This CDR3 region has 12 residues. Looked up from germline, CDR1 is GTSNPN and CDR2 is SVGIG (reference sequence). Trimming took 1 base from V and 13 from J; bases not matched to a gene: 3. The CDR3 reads CAWSDQGAPLHF. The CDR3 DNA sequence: TGTGCCTGGAGTGACCAGGGGGCCCCCCTCCACTTT.

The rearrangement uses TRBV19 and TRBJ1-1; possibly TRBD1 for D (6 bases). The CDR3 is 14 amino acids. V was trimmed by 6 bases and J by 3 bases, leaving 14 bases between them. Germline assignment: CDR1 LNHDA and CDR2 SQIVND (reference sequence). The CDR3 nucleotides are TGTGCCAGTAGCCGCTTTGAGGGGGACACTGAAGCTTTCTTT. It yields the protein CASSRFEGDTEAFF.

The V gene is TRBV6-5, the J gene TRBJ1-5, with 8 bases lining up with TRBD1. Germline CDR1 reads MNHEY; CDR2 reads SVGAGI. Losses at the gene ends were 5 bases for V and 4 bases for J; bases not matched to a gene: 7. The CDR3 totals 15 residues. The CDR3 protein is CASSPQGARNQPQHF. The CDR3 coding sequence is TGTGCCAGCAGTCCCCAGGGGGCGCGGAATCAGCCCCAGCATTTT.

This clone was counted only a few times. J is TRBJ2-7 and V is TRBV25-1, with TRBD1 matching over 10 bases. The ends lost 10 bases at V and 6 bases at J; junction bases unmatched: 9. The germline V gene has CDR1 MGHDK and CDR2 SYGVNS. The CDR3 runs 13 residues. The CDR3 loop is CATLDRGTLEQYF. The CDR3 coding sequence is TGTGCCACCCTGGACAGGGGGACGCTCGAGCAGTACTTC.

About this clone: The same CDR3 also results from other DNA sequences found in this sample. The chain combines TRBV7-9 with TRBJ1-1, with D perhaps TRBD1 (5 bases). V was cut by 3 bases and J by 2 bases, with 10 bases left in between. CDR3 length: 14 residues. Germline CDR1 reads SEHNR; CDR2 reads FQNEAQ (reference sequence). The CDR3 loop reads CASSLGGENTEAFF. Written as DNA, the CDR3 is TGTGCCAGCAGCTTGGGGGGGGAAAACACTGAAGCTTTCTTT. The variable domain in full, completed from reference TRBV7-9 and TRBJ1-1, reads DTGVSQNPRHKITKRGQNVTFRCDPISEHNRLYWYRQTLGQGPEFLTYFQNEAQLEKSRLLSDRFSAERPKGSFSTLEIQRTEQGDSAMYLCASSLGGENTEAFFGQGTRLTVV.

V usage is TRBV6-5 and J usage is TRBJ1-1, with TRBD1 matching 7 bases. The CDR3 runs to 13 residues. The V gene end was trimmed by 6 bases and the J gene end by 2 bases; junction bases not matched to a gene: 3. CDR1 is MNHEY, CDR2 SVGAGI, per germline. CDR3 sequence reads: CASSRQGNTEAFF. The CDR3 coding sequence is TGTGCCAGCAGCCGACAGGGAAACACTGAAGCTTTCTTT.